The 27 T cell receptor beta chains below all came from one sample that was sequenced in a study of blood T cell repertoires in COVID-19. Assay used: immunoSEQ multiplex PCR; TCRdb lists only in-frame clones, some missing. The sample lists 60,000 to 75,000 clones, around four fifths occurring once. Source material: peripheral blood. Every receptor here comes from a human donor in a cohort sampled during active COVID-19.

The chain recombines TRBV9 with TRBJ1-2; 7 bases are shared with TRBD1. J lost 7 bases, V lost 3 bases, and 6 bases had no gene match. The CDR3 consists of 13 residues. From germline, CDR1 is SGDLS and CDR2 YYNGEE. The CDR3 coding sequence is TGTGCCAGCAGCGGGGACAGAGGGCTTGGCTACACCTTC. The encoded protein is CASSGDRGLGYTF.

The CDR3 nucleotides read TGTGCCAGCAGTTTACAGGGCCGGGTTGAAGCTTTCTTT. Residues: CASSLQGRVEAFF. The V gene is TRBV28, the J gene TRBJ1-1, with D possibly matching TRBD1 (5 bases). Germline CDR1 MDHEN, CDR2 SYDVKM. Trimming shortened V by 2 bases and J by 7 bases, and 11 bases separated the two germline ends. The CDR3 contains 13 residues.

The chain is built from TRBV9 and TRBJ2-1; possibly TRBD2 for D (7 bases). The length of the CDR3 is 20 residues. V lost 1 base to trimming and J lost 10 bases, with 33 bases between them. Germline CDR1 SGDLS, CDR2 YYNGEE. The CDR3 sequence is CASSVRSGRVLPGADREQFF. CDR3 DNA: TGTGCCAGCAGCGTACGAAGTGGGAGGGTCCTCCCGGGGGCCGACAGGGAGCAGTTCTTC.

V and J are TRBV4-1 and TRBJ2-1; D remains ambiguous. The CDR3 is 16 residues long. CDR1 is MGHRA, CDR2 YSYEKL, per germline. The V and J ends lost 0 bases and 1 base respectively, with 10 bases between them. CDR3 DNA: TGCGCCAGCAGCCAAGATTCCAGCAGGTCCTACAATGAGCAGTTCTTC. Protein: CASSQDSSRSYNEQFF.

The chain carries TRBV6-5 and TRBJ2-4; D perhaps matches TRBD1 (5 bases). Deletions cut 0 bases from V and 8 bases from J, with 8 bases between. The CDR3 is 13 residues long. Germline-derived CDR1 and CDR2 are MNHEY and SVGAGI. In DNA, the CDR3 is TGTGCCAGCAGTTACTCCCTAGGGGACATTCAGTACTTC. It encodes CASSYSLGDIQYF.

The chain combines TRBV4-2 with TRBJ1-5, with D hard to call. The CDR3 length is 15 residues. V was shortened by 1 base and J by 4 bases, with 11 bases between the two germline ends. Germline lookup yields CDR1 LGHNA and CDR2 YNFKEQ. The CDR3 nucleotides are TGTGCCAGCAGCCAAGTCGGACTCGATAATCAGCCCCAGCATTTT. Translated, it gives CASSQVGLDNQPQHF.

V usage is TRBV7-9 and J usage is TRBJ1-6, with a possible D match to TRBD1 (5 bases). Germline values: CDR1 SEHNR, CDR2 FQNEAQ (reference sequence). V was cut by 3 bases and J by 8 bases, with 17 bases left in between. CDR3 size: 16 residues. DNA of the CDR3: TGTGCCAGCAGCTTGGGGGTGTGGGAGGAGGATTCACCCCTCCACTTT. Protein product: CASSLGVWEEDSPLHF.

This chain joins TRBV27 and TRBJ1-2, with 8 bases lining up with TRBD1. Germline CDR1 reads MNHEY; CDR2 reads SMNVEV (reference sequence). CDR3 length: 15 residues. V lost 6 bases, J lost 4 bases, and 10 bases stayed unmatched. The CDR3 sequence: CASSWTTGGGYGYTF. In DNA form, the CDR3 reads TGTGCCAGCAGCTGGACAACAGGGGGGGGCTATGGCTACACCTTC.

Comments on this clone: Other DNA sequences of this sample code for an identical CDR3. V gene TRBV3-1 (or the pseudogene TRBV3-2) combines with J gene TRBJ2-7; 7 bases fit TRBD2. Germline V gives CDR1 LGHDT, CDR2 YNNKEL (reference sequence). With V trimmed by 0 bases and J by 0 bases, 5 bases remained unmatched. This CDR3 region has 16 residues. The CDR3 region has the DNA TGTGCCAGCAGCCAAGATGGAGCGGGGACCTCCTACGAGCAGTACTTC. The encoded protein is CASSQDGAGTSYEQYF.

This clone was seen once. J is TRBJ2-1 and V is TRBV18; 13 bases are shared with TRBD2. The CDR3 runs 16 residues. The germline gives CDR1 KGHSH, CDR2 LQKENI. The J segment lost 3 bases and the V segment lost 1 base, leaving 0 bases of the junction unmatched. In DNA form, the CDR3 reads TGTGCCAGCTCACCACGGACTAGCGGGAGCTACAATGAGCAGTTCTTC. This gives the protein CASSPRTSGSYNEQFF.

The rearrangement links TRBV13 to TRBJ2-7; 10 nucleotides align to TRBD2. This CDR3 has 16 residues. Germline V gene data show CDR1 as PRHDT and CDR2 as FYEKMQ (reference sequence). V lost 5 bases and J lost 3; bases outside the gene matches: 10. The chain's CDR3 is CASSLYASGSLYEQYF. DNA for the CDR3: TGTGCCAGCAGCCTATACGCTAGCGGGAGTCTCTACGAGCAGTACTTC.

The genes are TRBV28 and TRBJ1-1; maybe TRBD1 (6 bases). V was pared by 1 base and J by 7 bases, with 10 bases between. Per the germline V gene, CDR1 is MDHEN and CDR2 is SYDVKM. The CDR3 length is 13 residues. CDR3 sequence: CASSLSGRGEAFF. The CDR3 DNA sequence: TGTGCCAGCAGTTTATCGGGCAGGGGTGAAGCTTTCTTT.

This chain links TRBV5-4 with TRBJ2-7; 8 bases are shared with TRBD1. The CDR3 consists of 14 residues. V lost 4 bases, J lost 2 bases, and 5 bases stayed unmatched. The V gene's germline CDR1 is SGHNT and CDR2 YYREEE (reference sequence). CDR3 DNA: TGTGCCAGCAGCCCGGGACAGGCGACCTACGAGCAGTACTTC. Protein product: CASSPGQATYEQYF. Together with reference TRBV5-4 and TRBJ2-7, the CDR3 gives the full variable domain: ETGVTQSPTHLIKTRGQQVTLRCSSQSGHNTVSWYQQALGQGPQFIFQYYREEENGRGNFPPRFSGLQFPNYSSELNVNALELDDSALYLCASSPGQATYEQYFGPGTRLTVT.

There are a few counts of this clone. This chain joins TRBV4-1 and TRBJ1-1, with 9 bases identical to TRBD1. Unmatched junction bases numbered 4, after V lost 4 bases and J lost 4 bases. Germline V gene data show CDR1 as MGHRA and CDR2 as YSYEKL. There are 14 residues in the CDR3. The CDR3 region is CASSPGQGSTEAFF. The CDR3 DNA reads TGCGCCAGCAGCCCCGGACAGGGGAGCACTGAAGCTTTCTTT.

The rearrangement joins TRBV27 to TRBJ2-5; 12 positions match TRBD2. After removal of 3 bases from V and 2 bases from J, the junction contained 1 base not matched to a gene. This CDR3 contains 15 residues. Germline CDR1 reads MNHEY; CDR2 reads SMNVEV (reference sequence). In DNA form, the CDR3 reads TGTGCCAGCAGTTTCACTAGCGGGGGGCAAGAGACCCAGTACTTC. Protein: CASSFTSGGQETQYF.

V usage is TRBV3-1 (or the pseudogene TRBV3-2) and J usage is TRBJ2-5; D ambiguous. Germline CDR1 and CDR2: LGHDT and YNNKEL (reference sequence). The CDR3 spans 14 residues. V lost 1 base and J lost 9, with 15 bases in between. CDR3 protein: CASSQVLSLVAQYF. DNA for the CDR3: TGTGCCAGCAGCCAAGTCCTGAGCCTCGTGGCCCAGTACTTC.

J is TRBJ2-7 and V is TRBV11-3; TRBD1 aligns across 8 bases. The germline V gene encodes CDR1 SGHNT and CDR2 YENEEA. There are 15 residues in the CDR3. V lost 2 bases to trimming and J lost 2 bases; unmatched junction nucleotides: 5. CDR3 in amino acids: CASSLRPGQAYEQYF. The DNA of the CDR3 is TGTGCCAGCAGCTTAAGACCGGGACAGGCCTACGAGCAGTACTTC.

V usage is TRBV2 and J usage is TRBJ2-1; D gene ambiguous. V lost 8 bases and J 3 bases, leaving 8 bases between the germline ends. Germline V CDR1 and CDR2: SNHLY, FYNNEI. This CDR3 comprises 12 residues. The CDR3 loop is CASSPLYNEQFF. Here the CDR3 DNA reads TGTGCCAGCTCCCCCCTCTACAATGAGCAGTTCTTC. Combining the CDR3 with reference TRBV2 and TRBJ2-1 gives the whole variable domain EPEVTQTPSHQVTQMGQEVILRCVPISNHLYFYWYRQILGQKVEFLVSFYNNEISEKSEIFDDQFSVERPDGSNFTLKIRSTKLEDSAMYFCASSPLYNEQFFGPGTRLTVL.

CDR3 DNA sequence: TGTGCCAGCACCTCCCCAGGGAACTATAACTATGGCTACACCTTC. Translated: CASTSPGNYNYGYTF. The chain links TRBV7-8 to TRBJ1-2; a possible D gene is TRBD1 (5 bases). This CDR3 comprises 15 residues. V dropped 7 bases and J dropped 1 base, with 16 bases sitting between them. Per germline, CDR1 SGHVS and CDR2 FQNEAQ.

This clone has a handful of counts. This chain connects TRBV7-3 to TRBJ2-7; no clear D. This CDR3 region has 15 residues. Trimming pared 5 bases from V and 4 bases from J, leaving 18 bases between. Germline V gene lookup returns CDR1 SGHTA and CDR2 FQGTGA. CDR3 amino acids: CASSPVAVPYYEQYF. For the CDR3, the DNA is TGTGCCAGCAGCCCTGTCGCAGTGCCTTATTACGAGCAGTACTTC.

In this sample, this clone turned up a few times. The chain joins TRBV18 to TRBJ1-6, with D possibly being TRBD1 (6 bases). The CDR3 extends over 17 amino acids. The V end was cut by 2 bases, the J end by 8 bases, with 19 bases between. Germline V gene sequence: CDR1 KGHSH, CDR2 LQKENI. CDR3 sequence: CASSPVLNRDTDSPLHF. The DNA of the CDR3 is TGTGCCAGCTCACCAGTTCTAAACCGGGACACGGATTCACCCCTCCACTTT.

CDR3 loop: CASSEQFLYGYTF. In nucleotides, the CDR3 is TGTGCCAGCAGCGAACAGTTCCTCTATGGCTACACCTTC. The genes are TRBV9 and TRBJ1-2; the D is unclear. This CDR3 is 13 amino acids long. Looked up from germline, CDR1 is SGDLS and CDR2 is YYNGEE. The V and J ends lost 3 bases and 4 bases respectively, with 10 bases between them.

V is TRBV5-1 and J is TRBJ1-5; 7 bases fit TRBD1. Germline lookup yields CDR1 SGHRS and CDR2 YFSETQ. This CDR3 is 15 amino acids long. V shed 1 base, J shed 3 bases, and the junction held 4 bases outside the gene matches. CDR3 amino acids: CASSLTGQYNQPQHF. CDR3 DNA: TGCGCCAGCAGCTTGACGGGACAGTACAATCAGCCCCAGCATTTT.

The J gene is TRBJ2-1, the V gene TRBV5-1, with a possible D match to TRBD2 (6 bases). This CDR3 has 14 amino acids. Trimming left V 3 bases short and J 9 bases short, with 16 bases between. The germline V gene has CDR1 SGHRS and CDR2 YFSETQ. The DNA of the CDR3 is TGCGCCAGCAGCTGGGAATTACGGGGGTTTGAGCAGTTCTTC. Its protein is CASSWELRGFEQFF.

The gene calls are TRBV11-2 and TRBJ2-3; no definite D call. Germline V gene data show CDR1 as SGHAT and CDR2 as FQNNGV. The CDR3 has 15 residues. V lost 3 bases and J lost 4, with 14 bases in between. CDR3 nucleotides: TGTGCCAGCAGCTTGGGTTCAGGATTTTCAGATACGCAGTATTTT. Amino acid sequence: CASSLGSGFSDTQYF.

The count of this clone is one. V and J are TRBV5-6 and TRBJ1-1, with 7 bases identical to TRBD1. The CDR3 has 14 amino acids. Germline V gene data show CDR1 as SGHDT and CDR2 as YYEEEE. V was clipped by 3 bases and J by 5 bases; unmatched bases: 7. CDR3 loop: CASSSDSGGTEAFF. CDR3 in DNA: TGTGCCAGCAGCTCCGACTCAGGGGGGACTGAAGCTTTCTTT.

The CDR3 sequence: CASSLVGSGGSYNEQFF. As DNA, the CDR3 is TGCGCCAGCAGCTTGGTGGGCAGCGGGGGCTCCTACAATGAGCAGTTCTTC. The chain carries TRBV5-1 and TRBJ2-1, with 8 bases matching TRBD2. The germline V gene encodes CDR1 SGHRS and CDR2 YFSETQ. The length of the CDR3 is 17 residues. V shed 0 bases and J 0 bases; nucleotides not matched to a gene: 5.